These 8 T cell receptor beta chains share one sample of origin, sequenced in a study of human T cells and chemical hapten exposure (dated by TCRdb to the early 2020s). The sample's time point, from its label and the paper: patch test 2, 6 weeks after DPC sensitization. What this sample's treatment or condition label stands for: therapeutic diphenylcyclopropenone sensitization with weekly scalp DPC. The protocol used for the library was RACE. This sample was sequenced with a NextSeq 500. In TCRdb, the public reads were trimmed at Q25 with fastp and aligned with MiXCR, with productive beta chains retained. Rows matching on CDR3 protein sequence are summarized as one entry with the most common DNA and genes. This sample gives about 82,000 distinct CDR3 sequences in total; about 6.6% of them show up just once. The top ten hold approximately 1.2% of the sample. The sequencing used whole blood, collected in connection with sensitization to the hapten diphenylcyclopropenone (DPC). The receptors were sampled from a woman in her twenties or thirties with alopecia areata. Some clones in this sample may be carry-over from other donors' samples.

This clonotype was seen many times. V is TRBV9 and J is TRBJ2-3; D is perhaps TRBD1 (6 bases). Germline CDR1 and CDR2: SGDLS and YYNGEE. This CDR3 has 13 amino acids. Trimming removed 2 bases from V and 7 bases from J, with 11 bases in between. CDR3 residues: CASSVHRDNTQYF. CDR3 DNA sequence: TGTGCCAGCAGCGTGCACAGGGACAATACGCAGTATTTT.

This clonotype has ten or more counts. This chain links TRBV20-1 with TRBJ1-2; D remains ambiguous. V gave up 2 bases and J gave up 3 bases, with 19 bases separating them. CDR1 is DFQATT and CDR2 is SNEGSKA in the germline V gene (reference sequence). The CDR3 length is 16 residues. CDR3 sequence (DNA): TGCAGTGCTAGACTGGTTTTGGGGATGGCCCACTATGGCTACACCTTC. It translates to CSARLVLGMAHYGYTF.

This clonotype occurred many times. This rearrangement joins TRBV9 to TRBJ2-3, with a possible D match to TRBD2 (6 bases). V shed 0 bases and J shed 1 base, with 9 bases lying between them. Germline CDR1 reads SGDLS; CDR2 reads YYNGEE. This CDR3 contains 15 residues. CDR3 sequence (DNA): TGTGCCAGCAGCGTAGGCGGCGGGGGCACAGATACGCAGTATTTT. Translation: CASSVGGGGTDTQYF.

This clonotype has at least ten counts. The rearrangement uses TRBV2 and TRBJ2-3; TRBD1 matches at 7 bases. Trimming cost V 6 bases and J 2 bases; bases outside gene matches: 14. This CDR3 is 17 amino acids long. Germline assignment: CDR1 SNHLY and CDR2 FYNNEI. CDR3 region: CASRVNIRDRSTDTQYF. CDR3 in DNA: TGTGCCAGCAGAGTAAATATCCGGGACAGATCCACAGATACGCAGTATTTT.

In the case of this clonotype: Just one base apart from a much larger clone, this may be a read error. The rearrangement joins TRBV2 to TRBJ2-5; a weak D match, TRBD2 (5 bases). This CDR3 comprises 15 residues. Trimming removed 3 bases at V and 5 bases at J, with 16 bases between. Germline loops: CDR1 SNHLY, CDR2 FYNNEI. The CDR3 DNA sequence: TGTGCCAGCAGTGACAGAGAGGGAAGTGTGGAGACCCAGTACTTC. It translates to CASSDREGSVETQYF.

This clonotype was recorded many times. This chain connects TRBV5-6 to TRBJ2-3; D may be TRBD1 (6 bases). V dropped 4 bases and J dropped 3 bases, with 12 bases sitting between them. Germline V lookup: CDR1 SGHDT, CDR2 YYEEEE. This CDR3 has 14 residues. The CDR3 region is CASSGQPLTDTQYF. The DNA of the CDR3 is TGTGCCAGCAGCGGACAGCCGCTTACAGATACGCAGTATTTT.

This clonotype was counted many times. The chain carries TRBV2 and TRBJ1-1; TRBD1 matches 7 bases. The J segment lost 7 bases and the V segment lost 6 bases, leaving 2 bases of the junction unmatched. The CDR3 has 11 amino acids. Germline V gene data show CDR1 as SNHLY and CDR2 as FYNNEI. CDR3 sequence (DNA): TGTGCCAGCAGGACAGGGATTGAAGCTTTCTTT. As protein: CASRTGIEAFF.

V usage is TRBV30 and J usage is TRBJ1-2; D remains ambiguous. V was clipped by 3 bases and J by 2 bases, with 10 bases between them. Looked up from germline, CDR1 is GTSNPN and CDR2 is SVGIG (reference sequence). The CDR3 consists of 13 residues. The CDR3 DNA is TGTGCCTGGAGATCCGACCTAAACTATGGCTACACCTTC. Its translation is CAWRSDLNYGYTF.